Sequencing of this TCR beta chain was carried out in a study of blood T cells in healthy people across ages. Study-level results: Among long-lived donors, naive CD4+ cells were more numerous and diversity higher than in aged donors. It was found that TCR beta diversity correlated strongly with the percentage of naive T cells.

The V gene's germline CDR1 is SGHAT and CDR2 FQNNGV. V lost 5 bases and J lost 7, with 14 bases in between. The CDR3 extends over 13 amino acids. The sample holds a few counts of this clonotype. The antigen is not known. The study isolated at least 6.5 million PBMCs from each sample. The use of a sample-barcoded 5' primer and a J-beta primer mix characterized a second PCR of about 7 to 12 cycles. Per sample, CDR3-containing paired-end reads numbered at least 3 million. A single record per CDR3 protein comes from TCRdb applying MiXCR to the 5' RACE reads. The table shows some 730,000 distinct CDR3 sequences, with 20% to 25% occurring only once.

Sequencing was performed on blood. The sequence was obtained from a man aged 70-80 years in good health. This sequence joins TRBV11-2 and TRBJ1-2; possibly TRBD1 for D (6 bases). The CDR3 DNA is TGTGCCAGCAGCCGGGGGCTTGGGGTTGGCTACACCTTC. Amino acids: CASSRGLGVGYTF.